Given below is one TCR beta chain in context. No antigen is known for it. The data belong to a study of T cell responses to AZD1222 COVID-19 vaccine. This table comes from immunoSEQ multiplex PCR, and its TCRdb copy is limited to in-frame clones, with some not included. Found here are 110,000 to 150,000 clones, around 90% of them singletons; the top ten hold 1.5% to 2%. Findings and limits, study-wide: Spike was spanned by vaccine-associated CD4 TCRs, which were dominant at 160-218 and 743-854.

The germline V and J ends were trimmed by 3 bases and 0 bases, with 10 bases remaining between them. The V gene's germline CDR1 is SGHRS and CDR2 YFSETQ. The CDR3 contains 15 residues. The sequencing used peripheral blood, collected on day 0 of AZD1222 vaccination. This TCR came from an adult in good health. This sequence joins TRBV5-1 and TRBJ2-1; a possible D gene is TRBD2 (5 bases). CDR3 in DNA: TGCGCCAGCAGCTACACTGACTACTCCTACAATGAGCAGTTCTTC. This sequence encodes CASSYTDYSYNEQFF.